Listed here is a single T cell receptor (beta chain). The antigen remains unidentified. This entry belongs to a study of T-cell memory formation after mild COVID-19. Looking at the study overall: TCR clusters showed largely donor specificity. The study, taken as a whole, reports: Contracting CD4+ clones lay largely in CM and EM, with CD8+ ones residing in EMRA. That cross-reactive memory joined was suggested by some responding clones appearing in pre-infection memory.

Looked up from germline, CDR1 is SEHNR and CDR2 is FQNEAQ (reference sequence). Trimming took off 3 bases at V and 0 bases at J, with 11 bases between the two ends. The CDR3 has 15 amino acids. UMIs and sample barcodes were carried by the TCR alpha and TCR beta cDNA libraries that 5'RACE produced using constant-segment primers. TCRdb re-analysed the 5' RACE reads in MiXCR, keeping a single row per CDR3 protein. The table includes just over 400,000 distinct CDR3 sequences, roughly a quarter detected once. The source is an adult woman who had mild COVID-19 (a few samples of this study predate the infection). Cell type and time point are not known. The chain joins TRBV7-9 to TRBJ2-5; D is unresolved. Sequencing was done on a sample of PBMCs or a T cell subset sorted from them (not recorded which). CDR3 in DNA: TGTGCCAGCAGCTTTGGCTCTACTCACCAAGAGACCCAGTACTTC. Protein product: CASSFGSTHQETQYF.